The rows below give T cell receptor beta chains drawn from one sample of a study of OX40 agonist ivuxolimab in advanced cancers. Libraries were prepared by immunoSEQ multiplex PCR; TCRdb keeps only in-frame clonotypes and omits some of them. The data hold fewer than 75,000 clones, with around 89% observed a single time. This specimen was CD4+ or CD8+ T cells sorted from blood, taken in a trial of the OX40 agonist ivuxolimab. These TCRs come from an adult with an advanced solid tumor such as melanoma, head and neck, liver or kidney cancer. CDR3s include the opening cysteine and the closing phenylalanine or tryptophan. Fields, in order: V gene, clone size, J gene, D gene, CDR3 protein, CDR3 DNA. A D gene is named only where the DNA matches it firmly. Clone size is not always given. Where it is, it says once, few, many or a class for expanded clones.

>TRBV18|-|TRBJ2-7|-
CASSPGYLGENEQYF
TGTGCCAGCTCACCAGGCTATTTAGGGGAAAACGAGCAGTACTTC
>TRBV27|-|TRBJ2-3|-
CASSPQGSTDTQYF
TGTGCCAGCAGTCCACAGGGTTCCACAGATACGCAGTATTTT
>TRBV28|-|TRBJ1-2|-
CASYGGAEHYGYTF
TGTGCCAGCTATGGGGGAGCAGAGCACTATGGCTACACCTTC
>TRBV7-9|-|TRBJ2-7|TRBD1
CASSRTGYEQYF
TGTGCCAGCAGCCGGACAGGCTACGAGCAGTACTTC
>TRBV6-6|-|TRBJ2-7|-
CASSRTGFYEQYF
TGTGCCAGCAGTCGCACAGGGTTCTACGAGCAGTACTTC
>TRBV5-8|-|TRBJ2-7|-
CASSLVGTHEQYF
TGTGCCAGCAGCTTGGTTGGGACCCACGAGCAGTACTTC
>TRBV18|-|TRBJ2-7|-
CASSLGLTYEQYF
TGTGCCAGCTCACTTGGACTTACCTACGAGCAGTACTTC
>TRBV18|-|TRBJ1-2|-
CASSPSTDNYGYTF
TGTGCCAGCTCACCTAGTACGGATAACTATGGCTACACCTTC
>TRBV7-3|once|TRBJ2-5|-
CASSLSSEETQYF
TGTGCCAGCAGCTTAAGTTCAGAAGAGACCCAGTACTTC
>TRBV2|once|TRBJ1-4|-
CASRVGATATNEKLFF
TGTGCCAGCAGGGTGGGGGCCACTGCAACTAATGAAAAACTGTTTTTT
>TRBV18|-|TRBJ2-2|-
CASPNGLGSNTGELFF
TGTGCCAGCCCCAATGGGCTCGGGTCGAACACCGGGGAGCTGTTTTTT
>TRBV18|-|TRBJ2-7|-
CASSAGRDYEQYF
TGTGCCAGCTCAGCGGGTCGGGATTACGAGCAGTACTTC
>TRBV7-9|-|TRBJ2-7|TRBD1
CARGRRDRLREQYF
TGTGCCAGAGGGCGAAGGGACAGACTACGAGAGCAGTACTTC
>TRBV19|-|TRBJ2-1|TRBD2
CASSPLAGGEYNEQFF
TGTGCCAGTAGTCCCTTAGCGGGAGGGGAGTACAATGAGCAGTTCTTC
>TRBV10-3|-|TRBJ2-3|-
CAIGRPGTDTQYF
TGTGCCATCGGCCGCCCAGGCACAGATACGCAGTATTTT